This T cell receptor (beta chain) was found in a study of blood T cell repertoires in COVID-19. At the level of the study: From the United States, Italy and Spain came samples of acute and convalescent COVID-19. PBMCs, B-cell-depleted T cells, or T cells provided the cDNA or gDNA that made up the material.

As processed by the authors: Amplification from reference gene primers served as the basis for estimated nucleated cell counts. Generated by immunoSEQ multiplex PCR, the TCRdb table keeps only in-frame clones and is missing some. V and J calls and clone size come straight from that table; D and trimming were deduced from the DNA. Of about 15,000 clones in the sample, 92% were seen once. CDR3 length: 16 amino acids. Germline V CDR1 and CDR2: LNHDA, SQIVND (reference sequence). The trim removed 4 bases at V and 4 bases at J, leaving 10 bases unmatched. The TCR sequence derives from a human donor with active COVID-19. The donor label of this sample is uncertain. Sequencing was done on a sample of peripheral blood. The chain joins TRBV19 to TRBJ1-5; 7 bases align to TRBD1. CDR3 DNA sequence: TGTGCCAGTAGTAGGACGGGACAGCTTTGGAATCAGCCCCAGCATTTT. It yields the protein CASSRTGQLWNQPQHF.